This is a list of T cell receptor beta chains from one sample in a study of cytomegalovirus exposure and HLA in healthy donors. Produced via immunoSEQ multiplex PCR; TCRdb's table is partial and in-frame only. Here the sample spans some 110,000 clones, over 12% being singletons. Sequenced: PBMCs. The receptor set was obtained from a female donor in good health and CMV-seronegative. CDR3s include the opening cysteine and the closing phenylalanine or tryptophan. The order of the fields is clone size, V gene, CDR3 length, D gene, J gene, CDR3 DNA, CDR3 protein. The D gene is left open where the match is weak. Clone size is stated in some rows and not others, as once, few, many or a class when expanded.

.,TRBV18,15,.,TRBJ2-7,TGTGCCAGCTCACCCCTGACAGGAGGCTCGTACGAGCAGTACTTC,CASSPLTGGSYEQYF
.,TRBV19,15,TRBD2,TRBJ2-3,TGTGCCAGTAAGGGCGGGGGGCAGGTCACAGATACGCAGTATTTT,CASKGGGQVTDTQYF
.,TRBV6-5,13,TRBD2,TRBJ2-7,TGTGCCAGCAGGCCGGGACTAGCCTACGAGCAGTACTTC,CASRPGLAYEQYF
few,TRBV28,15,TRBD1,TRBJ1-5,TGTGCCAGCAGTTTGGGACAGGCTAGCAATCAGCCCCAGCATTTT,CASSLGQASNQPQHF
.,TRBV11-2,14,.,TRBJ1-5,TGTGCCAGCAGCTCTGGCCGGGGTTATCAGCCCCAGCATTTT,CASSSGRGYQPQHF
.,TRBV18,15,TRBD2,TRBJ2-3,TGTGCCAGCTCGCCACTAGCGGGAGTGGGAGATACGCAGTATTTT,CASSPLAGVGDTQYF
.,TRBV6-5,14,TRBD2,TRBJ2-3,TGTGCCACCAGCTCAGCGGGGGGGTCAGGTACGCAGTATTTT,CATSSAGGSGTQYF
few,TRBV5-1,15,.,TRBJ1-1,TGCGCCAGCAGCCTCCTTGACGGGGGAGGTACTGAAGCTTTCTTT,CASSLLDGGGTEAFF
.,TRBV5-6,15,TRBD1,TRBJ1-2,TGTGCCAGCAGCTTAGCCGGGACAGGGGGATATGGCTACACCTTC,CASSLAGTGGYGYTF
.,TRBV7-9,15,TRBD1,TRBJ2-7,TGTGCCAGCAGCTCACAGGGGGCGCTCTCCTACGAGCAGTACTTC,CASSSQGALSYEQYF
.,TRBV4-1,18,TRBD2,TRBJ2-7,TGCGCCAGCAGCCAACCCCTAATGGGACTAGCGGGAGGCTACGAGCAGTACTTC,CASSQPLMGLAGGYEQYF
.,TRBV6-6,14,.,TRBJ2-7,TGTGCCAGCAGTTACTCTGAACCCGGGGGCGAGCAGTACTTC,CASSYSEPGGEQYF
.,TRBV2,16,.,TRBJ2-1,TGTGCCAGCAGTGAAACTTGGGGCAAGGGCGCCAATGAGCAGTTCTTC,CASSETWGKGANEQFF
few,TRBV6-5,16,.,TRBJ2-3,TGTGCCAGCAGTTACAGACAACCGGATAGCACAGATACGCAGTATTTT,CASSYRQPDSTDTQYF
few,TRBV7-9,16,.,TRBJ1-3,TGTGCCAGCAGCTTACGGGGGGCAATGGGAGGAAACACCATATATTTT,CASSLRGAMGGNTIYF
.,TRBV5-1,15,.,TRBJ2-6,TGCGCCAGCAGCGTCGACAGCTCTGGGGCCAACGTCCTGACTTTC,CASSVDSSGANVLTF
.,TRBV10-3,14,.,TRBJ1-1,TGTGCCATCGCGGGGGGGCCGAAGAACACTGAAGCTTTCTTT,CAIAGGPKNTEAFF
few,TRBV5-4,13,.,TRBJ1-4,TGTGCCAGCAGCTTGGACAGTTCTGAAAAACTGTTTTTT,CASSLDSSEKLFF
.,TRBV30,13,.,TRBJ1-2,TGTGCCTGGAACCCCGGTTCTAACTATGGCTACACCTTC,CAWNPGSNYGYTF
.,TRBV5-6,15,.,TRBJ1-5,TGTGCCAGCAGCCTGGGGGGCAGGGTCAATCAGCCCCAGCATTTT,CASSLGGRVNQPQHF
.,TRBV6-1,15,TRBD1,TRBJ2-5,TGTGCCAGCAGACATGGACAGGCATACCAAGAGACCCAGTACTTC,CASRHGQAYQETQYF
.,TRBV20-1,11,.,TRBJ1-2,TGCAGTGCTAGAGAGGGAGTTGGCTACACCTTC,CSAREGVGYTF
few,TRBV28,16,TRBD1,TRBJ1-5,TGTGCCAGCAGTTTACGGCAGGGGGTTCGTGATCAGCCCCAGCATTTT,CASSLRQGVRDQPQHF
.,TRBV4-3,16,.,TRBJ2-7,TGCGCCAGCAGCCAAGACGTCGACAGGCCCCACTACGAGCAGTACTTC,CASSQDVDRPHYEQYF
.,TRBV10-2,12,.,TRBJ1-6,TGCGCCAGCAGCCAAAGCCCGTCGGCCCTCCACTTT,CASSQSPSALHF
.,TRBV11-2,16,TRBD1,TRBJ2-4,TGTGCCAGCAGCCCTAGACAGGGGAGAGCCAAAAACATTCAGTACTTC,CASSPRQGRAKNIQYF
.,TRBV5-4,16,TRBD2,TRBJ2-3,TGTGCCAGCAGCGGCTCTAGCGGGAGGAGCACAGATACGCAGTATTTT,CASSGSSGRSTDTQYF
.,TRBV7-2,18,TRBD1,TRBJ2-2,TGTGCCAGCAGCCCCCATGGACAGGGCCGACTTTCCACCGGGGAGCTGTTTTTT,CASSPHGQGRLSTGELFF
.,TRBV4-1,17,TRBD2,TRBJ2-3,TGCGCCAGCAGCCAGTCTGGAGTAGCGGGACGCACAGATACGCAGTATTTT,CASSQSGVAGRTDTQYF